This T cell receptor beta chain was observed in a study of shared clonotypes between healthy human individuals. General study findings and limits: Sampling covered blood only; tissue repertoires likely differ.

From germline, CDR1 is SEHNR and CDR2 FQNEAQ (reference sequence). V lost 3 bases and J 4 bases, leaving 1 base between the germline ends. This CDR3 contains 11 residues. Note on this clone: No antigen is known for it. Different DNA sequences within this sample yield the same CDR3.

In the study's own analysis: From ImmunoSEQ came sequences covering only the junction and carrying no quality scores, so filtering differed. Repertoires were generated with immunoSEQ multiplex PCR, while TCRdb's copy carries only in-frame clones and drops some. V and J calls and clone size follow that table, whereas D and trimming were derived from the DNA. Among some 650,000 clones listed, 97% were seen once. The receptor was isolated from a woman aged 25 to 39 in good health. The chain employs TRBV7-9 and TRBJ1-3, with no clear D. The sample comprised naive CD4+ T cells sorted from blood. Subset indicated: CD45RA+ positively selected. The CDR3, as DNA: TGTGCCAGCAGCTTGGGAAACACCATATATTTT. It yields the protein CASSLGNTIYF.